A single sample is the source of the 8 T cell receptor beta chains below, sequenced in a study of siplizumab effects on memory and regulatory T cells. The assay was immunoSEQ multiplex PCR, and TCRdb's table has in-frame clones only and misses some. The table lists approximately 120,000 clones, approximately 90% of them singletons. The sequenced sample consisted of Tregs sorted from blood. All receptors derive from a human donor in good health.

The chain recombines TRBV5-4 with TRBJ2-3; 7 nucleotides agree with TRBD2. Per germline, CDR1 SGHNT and CDR2 YYREEE (reference sequence). The CDR3 is made up of 14 amino acids. J gave up 4 bases and V 8 bases, and 10 bases lay outside the gene matches. The CDR3 spells CASRGDRLADTQYF. The CDR3 DNA is TGTGCCAGTCGGGGGGACCGTCTGGCAGATACGCAGTATTTT.

The V gene is TRBV10-3, the J gene TRBJ1-5, with D possibly TRBD1 on 6 matching bases. V lost 5 bases to trimming and J lost 3 bases, with 14 bases between them. Germline V gives CDR1 ENHRY, CDR2 SYGVKD. The CDR3 spans 15 residues. CDR3 residues: CAISKTVGANQPQHF. The CDR3 DNA follows: TGTGCCATCAGTAAAACAGTGGGGGCCAATCAGCCCCAGCATTTT.

This chain joins TRBV10-3 and TRBJ1-2, with 10 bases matching TRBD1. Per the germline V gene, CDR1 is ENHRY and CDR2 is SYGVKD. V was clipped by 4 bases and J by 8 bases; unmatched bases: 7. CDR3 size: 14 residues. CDR3 in DNA: TGTGCCATCAGTGGGGACAGGGGATTCCGGGGCTACACCTTC. The encoded protein is CAISGDRGFRGYTF.

The chain recombines TRBV21-1 with TRBJ2-3; TRBD2 is the table's D call and was not checked against the DNA. TRBV21-1 is described as a pseudogene. The CDR3 is 17 residues long. The DNA of the CDR3 is TGTGCCAGCAGCAAAGCGGCTAGCGACTATCGCACAGATACGCAGTATTTT. Protein: CASSKAASDYRTDTQYF.

This rearrangement joins TRBV9 to TRBJ2-7, with D unclear. The CDR3 runs to 9 residues. The germline V gene has CDR1 SGDLS and CDR2 YYNGEE. V lost 4 bases to trimming and J lost 12 bases, with 8 bases between them. The CDR3 protein is CASSLRGYF. The CDR3 region has the DNA TGTGCCAGCAGCCTCCGAGGGTACTTC.

This clone appeared once. At one end, the junction sequence differs from germline, possibly due to a read error. The gene calls are TRBV7-3 and TRBJ2-3; TRBD1 matches 8 bases. From germline, CDR1 is SGHTA and CDR2 FQGTGA. There are 13 residues in the CDR3. CDR3 sequence (DNA): TGTGCCAGCAGCCCGCAGGACAGGGCAGGGTTTCATTTT. This translates into CASSPQDRAGFHF.

The chain uses TRBV14 and TRBJ1-1; tentative D call: TRBD1 (5 bases). V gave up 4 bases and J gave up 6 bases, with 12 bases separating them. The CDR3 spans 13 residues. The germline CDR1 and CDR2 sequences are SGHDN and FVKESK. The CDR3: CASSPLTAPEAFF. DNA for the CDR3: TGTGCCAGCAGCCCCCTGACAGCTCCTGAAGCTTTCTTT.

CDR3 region: CASSRGLGEHQPQHF. The CDR3 DNA sequence: TGTGCCAGCAGCCGGGGACTGGGGGAACATCAGCCCCAGCATTTT. The chain combines TRBV7-9 with TRBJ1-5; a weak D match, TRBD1 (5 bases). This CDR3 comprises 15 residues. The germline CDR1 and CDR2 sequences are SEHNR and FQNEAQ (reference sequence). V gave up 5 bases and J gave up 5 bases, with 16 bases separating them. Complete variable domain (other parts from reference TRBV7-9 and TRBJ1-5): DTGVSQNPRHKITKRGQNVTFRCDPISEHNRLYWYRQTLGQGPEFLTYFQNEAQLEKSRLLSDRFSAERPKGSFSTLEIQRTEQGDSAMYLCASSRGLGEHQPQHFGDGTRLSIL.